This record looks at one T cell receptor beta chain sequence and its context. The sample belongs to a study of radiotherapy plus CTLA-4 blockade in lung cancer. This CDR3 is 16 amino acids long. V was pared by 4 bases and J by 8 bases, with 11 bases of the junction left unmatched. CDR1 and CDR2 (germline): MDHEN, SYDVKM. Libraries were prepared by immunoSEQ multiplex PCR; TCRdb keeps only in-frame clonotypes and omits some of them. The table shows 100,000 to 150,000 clones, with about 87% occurring only once. The V call is TRBV28, the J call TRBJ1-2; TRBD1 matches 12 bases. This sequence originates from a human donor with non-small cell lung cancer that progressed on radiotherapy plus ipilimumab. Sequences were derived from peripheral blood, sampled from a patient treated with radiotherapy plus ipilimumab. The chain's CDR3 is CASSWGRSGQGAGYTF. The CDR3 DNA is TGTGCCAGCAGTTGGGGAAGATCGGGACAGGGGGCCGGCTACACCTTC.